These T cell receptor beta chains were read from a single sample in a study of PD-1 blockade in classical Hodgkin lymphoma. The data were produced by immunoSEQ multiplex PCR, yet TCRdb's version contains in-frame clones alone and is incomplete. The sample carries about 40,000 clones, 70% to 80% recorded once. The specimen comprised peripheral blood mononuclear cells (PBMCs), sampled at baseline. These receptors all stem from a human donor with classical Hodgkin lymphoma. Each CDR3 is given with its conserved first and last residue. The D gene is left open where the match is weak. The size field is filled for only some rows; it gives once, few, many or a size class.

size	D	V	J	CDR3	DNA
NA	TRBD1	TRBV5-4	TRBJ2-7	CASSIGTGSSYEQYF	TGTGCCAGCAGCATAGGGACAGGGAGCTCCTACGAGCAGTACTTC
few	TRBD1	TRBV5-4	TRBJ1-1	CASSLDRGTEAFF	TGTGCCAGCAGCTTGGACAGGGGGACTGAAGCTTTCTTT
once	TRBD1	TRBV6-4	TRBJ2-1	CASSHYRGNEQFF	TGTGCCAGCAGCCACTACAGGGGTAATGAGCAGTTCTTC
NA	NA	TRBV18	TRBJ2-1	CASSPVFIEQFF	TGTGCCAGCTCACCTGTTTTTATAGAGCAGTTCTTC
NA	NA	TRBV4-3	TRBJ2-5	CASSPLVGQETQYF	TGCGCCAGCAGCCCCCTCGTGGGACAAGAGACCCAGTACTTC
NA	NA	TRBV4-3	TRBJ2-4	CASGPPYF	TGCGCCAGCGGGCCTCCGTACTTC
NA	TRBD1	TRBV5-6	TRBJ1-1	CASISYAGTGDTEAFF	TGTGCCAGCATCTCCTATGCCGGGACAGGCGACACTGAAGCTTTCTTT
NA	NA	TRBV6-5	TRBJ2-7	CASPDILAFYEQYF	TGTGCCAGCCCGGACATCTTAGCTTTCTACGAGCAGTACTTC
NA	NA	TRBV27	TRBJ2-7	CASRSTGIGEQYF	TGTGCCAGCAGGTCCACAGGGATCGGCGAGCAGTACTTC
NA	TRBD1	TRBV7-9	TRBJ2-5	CASSPHRGNQETQYF	TGTGCCAGCAGCCCTCACAGGGGGAACCAAGAGACCCAGTACTTC
NA	NA	TRBV2	TRBJ2-1	CASIREQNNEQFF	TGTGCCAGCATACGGGAACAAAACAATGAGCAGTTCTTC
few	NA	TRBV28	TRBJ1-4	CASSLFLEGLGQSATNEKLFF	TGTGCCAGCAGTCTCTTTCTTGAAGGACTCGGACAGTCTGCAACTAATGAAAAACTGTTTTTT
NA	TRBD1	TRBV5-3	TRBJ2-7	CARSYRDRETYEQYF	TGTGCCAGAAGCTACCGGGACAGGGAAACCTACGAGCAGTACTTC
NA	NA	TRBV28	TRBJ2-5	CASLLPIGATETQYF	TGTGCCAGCCTATTGCCGATTGGAGCGACAGAGACCCAGTACTTC
once	TRBD2	TRBV19	TRBJ2-5	CASTPRGSGRQETQYF	TGTGCCAGTACCCCACGGGGTAGCGGGCGTCAAGAGACCCAGTACTTC
NA	TRBD2	TRBV19	TRBJ2-7	CASRAGTSGIWEQYF	TGTGCCAGTCGCGCCGGGACTAGCGGGATCTGGGAGCAGTACTTC
medium-sized	TRBD1	TRBV7-6	TRBJ2-7	CASSSGQGNPHEQYF	TGTGCCAGCAGCTCCGGACAGGGAAACCCACACGAGCAGTACTTC
NA	NA	TRBV19	TRBJ2-2	CASSIYQGSTGELFF	TGTGCCAGTAGTATTTATCAGGGGAGCACCGGGGAGCTGTTTTTT
NA	TRBD2	TRBV29-1	TRBJ2-1	CSVDLWLAGYNEQFF	TGCAGCGTTGACTTGTGGCTAGCGGGTTACAATGAGCAGTTCTTC
NA	NA	TRBV4-3	TRBJ1-6	CASSQDHNNSPLHF	TGCGCCAGCAGCCAAGATCACAACAATTCACCCCTCCACTTT
once	TRBD2	TRBV28	TRBJ2-3	CASSLLAGGQDTQYF	TGTGCCAGCAGTCTACTAGCGGGGGGGCAAGATACGCAGTATTTT
few	NA	TRBV4-3	TRBJ1-2	CASSQGWGFGYTF	TGCGCCAGCAGCCAAGGTTGGGGGTTTGGCTACACCTTC
NA	NA	TRBV5-5	TRBJ2-4	CASTPGLASYQNIQYF	TGTGCCAGCACCCCGGGTCTAGCTTCCTACCAAAACATTCAGTACTTC
NA	NA	TRBV5-1	TRBJ1-4	CASSLVRGNEKLFF	TGCGCCAGCAGCTTGGTTCGGGGAAATGAAAAACTGTTTTTT
NA	NA	TRBV4-3	TRBJ2-5	CASSRGSGETQYF	TGCGCCAGCAGCCGGGGTTCCGGAGAGACCCAGTACTTC
few	NA	TRBV9	TRBJ1-1	CASSVDLLNTEAFF	TGTGCCAGCAGCGTAGACCTACTGAACACTGAAGCTTTCTTT
medium-sized	NA	TRBV4-3	TRBJ1-2	CASSQESGSRNYGYTF	TGCGCCAGCAGCCAAGAGTCAGGGTCCCGAAACTATGGCTACACCTTC
NA	NA	TRBV7-9	TRBJ2-2	CASRAQGQKTGELFF	TGTGCCAGCAGGGCCCAAGGACAGAAAACCGGGGAGCTGTTTTTT
NA	TRBD2	TRBV4-2	TRBJ2-3	CASSQILAGAGPDTQYF	TGTGCCAGCAGCCAGATACTAGCGGGAGCCGGCCCAGATACGCAGTATTTT
NA	NA	TRBV11-2	TRBJ1-2	CASSQKRGALDRVYGYTF	TGTGCCAGCAGTCAAAAACGGGGGGCGCTTGACCGAGTCTATGGCTACACCTTC
NA	NA	TRBV18	TRBJ2-7	CASSQTYSYEQYF	TGTGCCAGCTCACAAACCTACTCTTACGAGCAGTACTTC
NA	TRBD1	TRBV29-1	TRBJ2-7	CSVSQGNYEQYF	TGCAGCGTTTCACAGGGGAACTACGAGCAGTACTTC
NA	NA	TRBV29-1	TRBJ2-1	CSALGGISYNEQFF	TGCAGCGCCCTAGGGGGGATCTCCTACAATGAGCAGTTCTTC
few	TRBD1	TRBV6-5	TRBJ2-7	CASSYPPPGQGAEQYF	TGTGCCAGCAGTTACCCACCCCCGGGACAGGGGGCCGAGCAGTACTTC
NA	NA	TRBV27	TRBJ2-7	CASAISDGTYEQYF	TGTGCCAGCGCGATCTCGGACGGTACCTACGAGCAGTACTTC
NA	TRBD1	TRBV28	TRBJ1-2	CASRGDRGLDGYTF	TGTGCCAGCAGGGGGGACAGGGGACTGGATGGCTACACCTTC
NA	NA	TRBV6-1	TRBJ1-1	CASSVLPTGNTEAFF	TGTGCCAGCAGTGTACTTCCGACAGGGAACACTGAAGCTTTCTTT
NA	TRBD2	TRBV27	TRBJ2-3	CASIAGGITDTQYF	TGTGCCAGCATAGCGGGGGGGATCACAGATACGCAGTATTTT
once	NA	TRBV6-5	TRBJ2-3	CASSYSGEPTDTQYF	TGTGCCAGCAGTTACTCGGGGGAGCCCACAGATACGCAGTATTTT
NA	TRBD1	TRBV11-2	TRBJ2-7	CASSFGQGPYEQYF	TGTGCCAGCAGCTTTGGACAGGGTCCCTACGAGCAGTACTTC
NA	NA	TRBV19	TRBJ1-3	CASSYDGSGNTIYF	TGTGCCAGTAGTTATGATGGCTCTGGAAACACCATATATTTT
NA	NA	TRBV4-3	TRBJ2-7	CASSQMLDFSYEQYF	TGCGCCAGCAGCCAAATGCTGGACTTCTCCTACGAGCAGTACTTC
few	TRBD2	TRBV7-6	TRBJ2-7	CASSLPPAGGGYEQYF	TGTGCCAGCAGCCTACCTCCAGCGGGGGGGGGCTACGAGCAGTACTTC
NA	TRBD2	TRBV7-3	TRBJ2-3	CASSPGSGSMTDTQYF	TGTGCCAGCAGCCCCGGGAGCGGGAGTATGACAGATACGCAGTATTTT
few	TRBD2	TRBV4-1	TRBJ2-7	CASSQVGLAGAEEQYF	TGCGCCAGCAGCCAAGTGGGGCTAGCGGGAGCGGAAGAGCAGTACTTC
NA	NA	TRBV28	TRBJ1-2	CASRLGGYTF	TGTGCCAGCCGACTTGGGGGCTACACCTTC
once	NA	TRBV7-2	TRBJ1-5	CASSWNQNQPQHF	TGTGCCAGCAGCTGGAACCAAAATCAGCCCCAGCATTTT
NA	TRBD2	TRBV9	TRBJ2-2	CASSVALAGGTGELFF	TGTGCCAGCAGCGTAGCTCTAGCGGGGGGGACCGGGGAGCTGTTTTTT
few	TRBD2	TRBV30	TRBJ2-7	CAWWGEGYGRYEQYF	TGTGCCTGGTGGGGGGAGGGATATGGACGGTACGAGCAGTACTTC
NA	NA	TRBV19	TRBJ2-7	CASSWGGTYEQYF	TGTGCCAGTAGTTGGGGCGGGACCTACGAGCAGTACTTC
NA	NA	TRBV7-8	TRBJ2-1	CASSLGDYTYNEQFF	TGTGCCAGCAGCTTAGGTGACTACACCTACAATGAGCAGTTCTTC
NA	TRBD2	TRBV28	TRBJ2-7	CASSLAGTSSYEQYF	TGTGCCAGCAGCCTAGCCGGGACTAGCTCCTACGAGCAGTACTTC
few	NA	TRBV27	TRBJ1-1	CASSVILNTEAFF	TGTGCCAGCAGTGTCATATTAAACACTGAAGCTTTCTTT
NA	TRBD1	TRBV14	TRBJ1-1	CASSQGQGRVNTEAFF	TGTGCCAGCAGCCAGGGACAGGGTAGGGTGAACACTGAAGCTTTCTTT